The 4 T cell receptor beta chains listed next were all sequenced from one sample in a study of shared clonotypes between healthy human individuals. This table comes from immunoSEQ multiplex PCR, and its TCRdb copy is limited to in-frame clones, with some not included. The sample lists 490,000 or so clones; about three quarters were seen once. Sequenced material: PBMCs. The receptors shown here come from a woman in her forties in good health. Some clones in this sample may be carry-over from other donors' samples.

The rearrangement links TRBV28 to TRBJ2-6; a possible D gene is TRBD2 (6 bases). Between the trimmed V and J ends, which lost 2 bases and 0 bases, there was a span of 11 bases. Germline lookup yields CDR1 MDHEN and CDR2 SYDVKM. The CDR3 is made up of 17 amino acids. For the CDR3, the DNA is TGTGCCAGCAGTTTAACAGCGGGTACCTCTGGGGCCAACGTCCTGACTTTC. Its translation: CASSLTAGTSGANVLTF. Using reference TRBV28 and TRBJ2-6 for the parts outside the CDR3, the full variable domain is DVKVTQSSRYLVKRTGEKVFLECVQDMDHENMFWYRQDPGLGLRLIYFSYDVKMKEKGDIPEGYSVSREKKERFSLILESASTNQTSMYLCASSLTAGTSGANVLTFGAGSRLTVL.

Here the CDR3 reads CASKGGATNYGYTF. Written as DNA, the CDR3 is TGTGCCAGCAAGGGGGGAGCGACTAACTATGGCTACACCTTC. The chain carries TRBV6-1 and TRBJ1-2; possibly TRBD1 for D (6 bases). Trimming left V 7 bases short and J 0 bases short, with 12 bases between. Germline lookup yields CDR1 MNHNS and CDR2 SASEGT. The CDR3 sequence is 14 residues long.

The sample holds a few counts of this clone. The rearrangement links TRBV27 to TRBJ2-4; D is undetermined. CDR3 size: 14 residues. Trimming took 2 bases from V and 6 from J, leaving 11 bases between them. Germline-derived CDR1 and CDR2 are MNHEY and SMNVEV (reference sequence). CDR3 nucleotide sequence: TGTGCCAGCAGTTTAGGGCTTCAGGTAAACATTCAGTACTTC. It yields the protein CASSLGLQVNIQYF.

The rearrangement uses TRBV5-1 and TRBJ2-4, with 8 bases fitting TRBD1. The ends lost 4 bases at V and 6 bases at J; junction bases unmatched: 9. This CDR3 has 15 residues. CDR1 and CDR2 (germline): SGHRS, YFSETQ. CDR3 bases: TGCGCCAGCAGCCGGACAGGGAACGAAGGAAACATTCAGTACTTC. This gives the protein CASSRTGNEGNIQYF.